What follows is one TCR beta chain and its context. Distinct nucleotide sequences in the sample also encode this CDR3. The sample comes from a study of blood T cell repertoires in COVID-19. Study details: The United States, Italy and Spain provided the acute and convalescent COVID-19 samples. Sources were T cells, B-cell-depleted T cells, or PBMCs; the material itself was cDNA or gDNA.

The authors' processing: For nucleated cells, counts were estimated from reference gene primer amplification. TCRdb's copy holds only in-frame clones and misses some; the assay was immunoSEQ multiplex PCR. The DNA was the basis for D and trimming; V, J and clone size are from that table. The table has roughly 150,000 clones, 80% seen once. Sequencing input: peripheral blood. This clonotype was obtained from a man in his sixties with acute or convalescent COVID-19.

The CDR3 coding sequence is TGTGCCAGCAGCCCCCCGGGACAGGGCTTCTACGAGCAGTACTTC. Protein: CASSPPGQGFYEQYF. The chain recombines TRBV6-5 with TRBJ2-7; 9 nucleotides align to TRBD1. There are 15 residues in the CDR3. The V and J ends lost 6 bases and 3 bases, in that order; junction bases with no gene match: 9. Germline CDR1 MNHEY, CDR2 SVGAGI.